These T cell receptor beta chains were read from a single sample in a study of T-cell memory formation after mild COVID-19. TCRdb processed the 5' RACE reads anew with MiXCR; each CDR3 protein has one entry. The sample shows 300,000 or so distinct CDR3 sequences, about 15% of them seen only once. Source material: PBMCs or a T cell subset sorted from them (not recorded which). These receptors came from a man younger than 30 who had mild COVID-19 (a few samples of this study predate the infection). Cell type and time point are not known. The CDR3 runs from the conserved cysteine through the conserved F or W. Fields, in order: V gene, J gene, CDR3 length, clone size, D gene, CDR3 DNA, CDR3 protein. The D gene is left open where the match is weak. Only part of the rows carry a size: once, few, many, or a class if the clone is expanded.

>TRBV4-1|TRBJ1-5|14|-|-
TGCGCCAGCAGCCAAGGCAAGGTTTGGCAGCCCCAGCATTTT
CASSQGKVWQPQHF
>TRBV6-2/TRBV6-3|TRBJ2-1|15|-|TRBD2
TGTGCCAGCAGTGACAGCGGGGGGGGTTACAATGAGCAGTTCTTC
CASSDSGGGYNEQFF
>TRBV24-1|TRBJ1-1|13|-|TRBD1
TGTGCCACCAGGGAGACAGGGAGTTTTGAAGCTTTCTTT
CATRETGSFEAFF
>TRBV14|TRBJ2-5|16|-|-
TGTGCCAGCAGCCCCCAAGTTCAAACCGGGCAAGAGACCCAGTACTTC
CASSPQVQTGQETQYF
>TRBV7-6|TRBJ2-1|17|few|-
TGTGCCAGCAGCTTAGGGGGTGGGGGCCCTTCCTACAATGAGCAGTTCTTC
CASSLGGGGPSYNEQFF
>TRBV11-2|TRBJ1-2|14|few|TRBD1
TGTGCCAGCGGAGTTACAGGGGGCTATGGTGGCTACACCTTC
CASGVTGGYGGYTF
>TRBV25-1|TRBJ1-2|19|many|TRBD1
TGTGCCAGCAGTGAAAATTCCCCCATCCCCCCCAGGGGGCTGAGTGGCTACACCTTC
CASSENSPIPPRGLSGYTF
>TRBV3-1|TRBJ2-2|15|-|-
TGTGCCAGCAGCTTTGGTGCGGCGAACACCGGGGAGCTGTTTTTT
CASSFGAANTGELFF
>TRBV7-3|TRBJ1-1|15|few|-
TGTGCCAGCAGCTTACAGGGGTCAAAGAACACTGAAGCTTTCTTT
CASSLQGSKNTEAFF
>TRBV4-2|TRBJ2-7|16|-|-
TGTGCCAGCAGCCAAGATCGGGTGGACAGATTCTACGAGCAGTACTTC
CASSQDRVDRFYEQYF
>TRBV15|TRBJ1-2|15|few|-
TGTGCCACCAGCAGAGATAAGACACTCGGTTATGGCTACACCTTC
CATSRDKTLGYGYTF
>TRBV5-1|TRBJ2-7|13|many|-
TGCGCCAGCAGCTTGGTTCTCTCCTACGAGCAGTACTTC
CASSLVLSYEQYF
>TRBV7-9|TRBJ2-6|15|-|-
TGTGCCAGCAGCCCCGGGTTGGCCGGGGCCAACGTCCTGACTTTC
CASSPGLAGANVLTF
>TRBV4-2|TRBJ2-3|15|few|-
TGTGCCAGCAGCCCCGCCGGGGGCAGCACAGATACGCAGTATTTT
CASSPAGGSTDTQYF
>TRBV27|TRBJ1-1|14|-|-
TGTGCCAGCAGTTTTTTTAGGGGGGGCACTGAAGCTTTCTTT
CASSFFRGGTEAFF
>TRBV12-3/TRBV12-4|TRBJ2-7|12|few|-
TGTGCCAGCAGTTTCCGGCAGTTCGAGCAGTACTTC
CASSFRQFEQYF
>TRBV21-1|TRBJ2-7|13|few|-
TGTGCCAGCAGTCCCAGGGGGGGCTACGAGCAGTACTTC
CASSPRGGYEQYF
>TRBV30|TRBJ1-6|13|-|-
TGTGCCTGGAGTAGGACCAATAATTCACCCCTCCACTTT
CAWSRTNNSPLHF
>TRBV5-4|TRBJ2-3|15|-|-
TGTGCCAGCCAAGCAGCAGTAGGATATGAAGATACGCAGTATTTT
CASQAAVGYEDTQYF